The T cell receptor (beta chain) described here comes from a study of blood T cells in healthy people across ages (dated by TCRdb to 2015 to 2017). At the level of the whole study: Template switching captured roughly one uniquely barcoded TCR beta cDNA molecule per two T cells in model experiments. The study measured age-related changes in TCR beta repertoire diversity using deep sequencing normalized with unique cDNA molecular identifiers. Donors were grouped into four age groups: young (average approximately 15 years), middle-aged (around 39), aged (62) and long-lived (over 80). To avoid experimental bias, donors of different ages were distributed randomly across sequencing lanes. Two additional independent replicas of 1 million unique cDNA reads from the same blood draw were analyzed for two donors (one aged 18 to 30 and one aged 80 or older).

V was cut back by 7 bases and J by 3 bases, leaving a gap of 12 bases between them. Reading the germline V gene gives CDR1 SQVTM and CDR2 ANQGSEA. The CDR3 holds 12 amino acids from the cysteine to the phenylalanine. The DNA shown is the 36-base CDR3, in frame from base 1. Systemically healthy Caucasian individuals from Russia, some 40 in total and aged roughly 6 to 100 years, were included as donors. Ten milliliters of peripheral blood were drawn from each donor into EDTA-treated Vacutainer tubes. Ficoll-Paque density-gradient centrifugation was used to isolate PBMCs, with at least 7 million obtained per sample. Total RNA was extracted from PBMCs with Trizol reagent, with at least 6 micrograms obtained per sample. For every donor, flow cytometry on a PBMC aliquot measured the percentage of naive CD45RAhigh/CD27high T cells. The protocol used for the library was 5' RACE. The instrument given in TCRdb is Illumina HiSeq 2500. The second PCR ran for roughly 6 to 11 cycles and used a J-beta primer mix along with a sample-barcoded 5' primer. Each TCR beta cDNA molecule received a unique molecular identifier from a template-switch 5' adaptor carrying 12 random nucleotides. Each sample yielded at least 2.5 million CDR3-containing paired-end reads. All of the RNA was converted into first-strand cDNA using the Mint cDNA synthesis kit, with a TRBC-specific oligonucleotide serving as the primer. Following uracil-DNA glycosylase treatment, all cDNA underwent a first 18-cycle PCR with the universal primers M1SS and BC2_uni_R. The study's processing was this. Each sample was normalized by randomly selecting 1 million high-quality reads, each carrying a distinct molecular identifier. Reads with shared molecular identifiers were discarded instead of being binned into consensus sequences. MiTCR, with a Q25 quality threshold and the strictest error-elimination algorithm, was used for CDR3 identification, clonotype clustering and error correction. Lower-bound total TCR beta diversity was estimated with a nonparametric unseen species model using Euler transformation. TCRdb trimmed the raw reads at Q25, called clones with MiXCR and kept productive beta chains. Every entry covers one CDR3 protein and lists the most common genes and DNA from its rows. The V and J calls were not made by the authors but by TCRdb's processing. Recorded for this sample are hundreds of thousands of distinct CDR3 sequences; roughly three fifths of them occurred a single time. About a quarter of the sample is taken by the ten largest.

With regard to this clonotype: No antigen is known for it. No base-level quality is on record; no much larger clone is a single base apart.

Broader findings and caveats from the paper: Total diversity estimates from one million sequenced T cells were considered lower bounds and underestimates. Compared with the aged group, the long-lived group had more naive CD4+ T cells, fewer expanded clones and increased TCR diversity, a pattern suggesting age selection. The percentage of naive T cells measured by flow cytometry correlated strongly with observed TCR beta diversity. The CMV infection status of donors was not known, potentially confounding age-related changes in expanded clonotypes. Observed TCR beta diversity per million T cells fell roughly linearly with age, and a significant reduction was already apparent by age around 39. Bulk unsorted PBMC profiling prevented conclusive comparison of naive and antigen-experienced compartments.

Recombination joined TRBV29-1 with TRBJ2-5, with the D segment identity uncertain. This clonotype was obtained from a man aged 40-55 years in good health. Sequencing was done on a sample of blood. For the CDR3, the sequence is CSARTFEETQYF. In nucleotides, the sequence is TGCAGCGCGCGGACGTTTGAAGAGACCCAGTACTTC. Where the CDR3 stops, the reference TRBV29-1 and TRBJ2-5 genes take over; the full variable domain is SAVISQKPSRDICQRGTSLTIQCQVDSQVTMMFWYRQQPGQSLTLIATANQGSEATYESGFVIDKFPISRPNLTFSTLTVSNMSPEDSSIYLCSARTFEETQYFGPGTRLLVL.